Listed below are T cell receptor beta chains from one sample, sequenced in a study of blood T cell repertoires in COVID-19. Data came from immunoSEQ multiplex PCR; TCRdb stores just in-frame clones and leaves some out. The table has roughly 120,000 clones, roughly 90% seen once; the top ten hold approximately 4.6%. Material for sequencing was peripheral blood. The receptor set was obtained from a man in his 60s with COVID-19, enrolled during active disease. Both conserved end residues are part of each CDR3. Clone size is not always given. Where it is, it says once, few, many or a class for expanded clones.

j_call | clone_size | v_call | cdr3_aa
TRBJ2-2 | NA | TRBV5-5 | CASRARDLNTGELFF
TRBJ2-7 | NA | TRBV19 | CASSTNLADEQYF
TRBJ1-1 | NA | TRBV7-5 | CVRSLAASRAIEGTEAFF
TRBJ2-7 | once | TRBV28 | CASRRHDPTYEQYF
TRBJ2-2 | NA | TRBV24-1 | CATSDPSGGETGELFF
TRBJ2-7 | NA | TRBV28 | CASSLWGQGAVEQYF
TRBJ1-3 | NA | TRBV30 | CAWSAGSSGNTIYF
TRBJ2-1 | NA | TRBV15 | CATSRGLAGAGEQFF
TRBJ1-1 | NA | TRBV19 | CASSSYGGRTEAFF
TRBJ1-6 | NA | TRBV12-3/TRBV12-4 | CASSPPGSPLHF
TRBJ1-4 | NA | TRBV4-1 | CASSPFTETNEKLFF